Following are 28 T cell receptor beta chains from one sample sequenced in a study of blood T cell repertoires in COVID-19. Measured with immunoSEQ multiplex PCR; TCRdb has only the in-frame clones, and not every one. The sample records approximately 160,000 clones, 84% being singletons. Sequencing was carried out using peripheral blood. These receptors all come from a man between 18 and 35 years old with active or convalescent COVID-19.

This clone was found many times. This chain connects TRBV2 to TRBJ2-7, with 10 bases identical to TRBD2. Germline CDR1 reads SNHLY; CDR2 reads FYNNEI. CDR3 size: 13 residues. V shed 4 bases and J 4 bases; nucleotides not matched to a gene: 1. The CDR3 loop is CASSASGGYEQYF. DNA of the CDR3: TGTGCCAGCAGTGCTAGCGGGGGATACGAGCAGTACTTC.

V is TRBV6-5 and J is TRBJ2-7; 8 bases are shared with TRBD2. Per the germline V gene, CDR1 is MNHEY and CDR2 is SVGAGI. The CDR3 has 15 amino acids. Trimming cost V 6 bases and J 3 bases; bases outside gene matches: 10. The CDR3, as DNA: TGTGCCAGCAGAAGAAAGCGGGAGATAGACTACGAGCAGTACTTC. It codes for CASRRKREIDYEQYF.

This clone was detected once. The chain uses TRBV18 and TRBJ1-4; 8 bases line up with TRBD1. Germline V CDR1 and CDR2: KGHSH, LQKENI. With V trimmed by 2 bases and J by 2 bases, 4 bases remained unmatched. This CDR3 comprises 16 residues. The DNA for the CDR3 is TGTGCCAGCTCACCAAGGCAGGGGGCGACTAATGAAAAACTGTTTTTT. Its protein is CASSPRQGATNEKLFF.

This chain connects TRBV4-3 to TRBJ2-3; D is possibly TRBD1 (6 bases). CDR3 length: 16 amino acids. Deletions cut 1 base from V and 6 bases from J, with 17 bases between. Germline lookup yields CDR1 LGHNA and CDR2 YSLEER. CDR3 bases: TGCGCCAGCAGCCAAGTATGGGGGCTTTCTCACGATACGCAGTATTTT. Protein: CASSQVWGLSHDTQYF.

The chain employs TRBV5-1 and TRBJ2-2; 9 bases line up with TRBD2. V was clipped by 3 bases and J by 6 bases; unmatched bases: 9. CDR1 SGHRS and CDR2 YFSETQ come from the germline V gene. The CDR3 loop spans 16 amino acids. This chain's CDR3 is CASSYLAGDVAGELFF. For the CDR3, the DNA is TGCGCCAGCAGCTATTTAGCGGGGGACGTCGCCGGGGAGCTGTTTTTT.

A note on this clone: Other DNA sequences from this sample encode an identical CDR3 as well. This chain connects TRBV7-9 to TRBJ1-1; possible D gene TRBD1, 6 bases. The V gene lost 1 base and the J gene lost 0 bases, with 6 bases spanning the gap. The CDR3 runs to 14 residues. Germline assignment: CDR1 SEHNR and CDR2 FQNEAQ (reference sequence). This CDR3 reads CASSLGQVNTEAFF. Written as DNA, the CDR3 is TGTGCCAGCAGCTTAGGACAGGTGAACACTGAAGCTTTCTTT.

Comments on this clone: Additional DNA sequences in this sample encode the identical CDR3. V and J are TRBV20-1 and TRBJ2-2; no clear D gene. CDR1 is DFQATT and CDR2 is SNEGSKA in the germline V gene (reference sequence). This CDR3 comprises 12 residues. The V end was cut by 3 bases, the J end by 3 bases, with 5 bases between. CDR3 nucleotide sequence: TGCAGTGCTAGTAGAGACACCGGGGAGCTGTTTTTT. It specifies CSASRDTGELFF.

The rearrangement joins TRBV15 to TRBJ1-3, with D hard to call. In germline, CDR1 is LNHNV, CDR2 YYDKDF (reference sequence). V lost 4 bases and J lost 0, with 10 bases in between. The CDR3 totals 15 residues. CDR3 sequence reads: CATSILPDSGNTIYF. The CDR3 DNA sequence: TGTGCCACCAGCATTTTACCAGACTCTGGAAACACCATATATTTT.

V usage is TRBV25-1 and J usage is TRBJ1-2, with 10 bases that match TRBD1. This CDR3 is built from 15 residues. Per the germline V gene, CDR1 is MGHDK and CDR2 is SYGVNS. The V segment lost 7 bases and the J segment 7 bases; nucleotides outside the gene matches: 12. CDR3 sequence (DNA): TGTGCCAGCAAAGGGAATCCGGGACAGGGGATTGGCTACACCTTC. It codes for CASKGNPGQGIGYTF.

This clone was detected once. The rearrangement joins TRBV29-1 to TRBJ1-2, with 9 bases fitting TRBD1. The CDR3 totals 11 residues. Losses at the gene ends were 7 bases for V and 8 bases for J; bases not matched to a gene: 5. CDR1 is SQVTM and CDR2 is ANQGSEA in the germline V gene. The CDR3 loop is CSATGGAGYTF. Written as DNA, the CDR3 is TGCAGCGCTACAGGGGGCGCGGGCTACACCTTC.

The chain employs TRBV5-1 and TRBJ2-5; 9 nucleotides match TRBD1. This CDR3 contains 15 residues. Trimming cost V 4 bases and J 5 bases; bases outside gene matches: 9. Germline values: CDR1 SGHRS, CDR2 YFSETQ. CDR3 bases: TGCGCCAGCAGCCTGGAACAGGGGGCATGGGAGACCCAGTACTTC. It yields the protein CASSLEQGAWETQYF.

The chain recombines TRBV30 with TRBJ2-1; D is perhaps TRBD2 (5 bases). Germline assignment: CDR1 GTSNPN and CDR2 SVGIG (reference sequence). The CDR3 covers 14 residues. V shed 7 bases and J shed 3 bases, with 16 bases lying between them. The CDR3, as DNA: TGTGCCTTGGGTCAGAGGGTTCGCTACAATGAGCAGTTCTTC. The encoded protein is CALGQRVRYNEQFF.

The chain joins TRBV18 to TRBJ1-5; TRBD1 agrees at 10 bases. Germline assignment: CDR1 KGHSH and CDR2 LQKENI. The CDR3 spans 14 residues. Unmatched junction bases numbered 2, after V lost 3 bases and J lost 6 bases. Here the CDR3 reads CASSPGQGRQPQHF. The CDR3 nucleotides are TGTGCCAGCTCACCGGGACAGGGGCGTCAGCCCCAGCATTTT.

This chain links TRBV6-4 with TRBJ1-3; no definite D call. Per the germline V gene, CDR1 is MRHNA and CDR2 is SNTAGT. The CDR3 spans 14 residues. V lost 0 bases to trimming and J lost 1 base, with 4 bases between them. The CDR3 DNA sequence: TGTGCCAGCAGTGACTCTAGTTCTGGAAACACCATATATTTT. Amino acids: CASSDSSSGNTIYF.

This chain joins TRBV25-1 and TRBJ2-5; 9 nucleotides align to TRBD1. CDR1 MGHDK and CDR2 SYGVNS come from the germline V gene. The CDR3 has 16 amino acids. Trimming took 1 base from V and 5 from J; bases not matched to a gene: 8. The DNA for the CDR3 is TGTGCCAGCAGTGAATTGGGACAGGGATTTTGGGAGACCCAGTACTTC. Protein product: CASSELGQGFWETQYF.

The chain recombines TRBV7-8 with TRBJ1-5, with a weak D call TRBD1 (6 bases). V gave up 5 bases and J gave up 0 bases, with 23 bases separating them. CDR1 is SGHVS, CDR2 FQNEAQ, per germline. CDR3 size: 19 residues. CDR3 sequence (DNA): TGTGCCAGCAGCAGAGTCGGGCCAGGGGAAGTGTATAGCAATCAGCCCCAGCATTTT. This sequence encodes CASSRVGPGEVYSNQPQHF. The complete variable domain, with remaining parts taken from reference TRBV7-8 and TRBJ1-5, reads GAGVSQSPRYKVAKRGQDVALRCDPISGHVSLFWYQQALGQGPEFLTYFQNEAQLDKSGLPSDRFFAERPEGSVSTLKIQRTQQEDSAVYLCASSRVGPGEVYSNQPQHFGDGTRLSIL.

The chain carries TRBV3-1 (or the pseudogene TRBV3-2) and TRBJ2-5; TRBD2 matches 9 bases. The CDR3 extends over 15 amino acids. With 4 bases clipped from V and 8 bases from J, the junction kept 11 bases outside the gene matches. Germline-derived CDR1 and CDR2 are LGHDT and YNNKEL (reference sequence). The CDR3 nucleotides read TGTGCCAGCAGCCCAGCGGGAGGCGCGATGGGCACCCAGTACTTC. Residues: CASSPAGGAMGTQYF.

The chain combines TRBV19 with TRBJ2-1; 12 bases match TRBD2. CDR1 is LNHDA and CDR2 is SQIVND in the germline V gene (reference sequence). J was trimmed by 10 bases and V by 6 bases; bases with no gene match: 10. The CDR3 totals 15 residues. This CDR3 reads CASRGRLAGGKEQFF. CDR3 sequence (DNA): TGTGCCAGTAGGGGGCGGCTAGCGGGAGGGAAAGAGCAGTTCTTC.

The chain employs TRBV5-6 and TRBJ2-7, with 8 positions matching TRBD1. The CDR3 sequence is 14 residues long. Germline V gene sequence: CDR1 SGHDT, CDR2 YYEEEE. V trimming: 0 bases; J trimming: 3 bases; junction bases outside the gene matches: 2. CDR3 loop: CASSLVGQVYEQYF. The DNA of the CDR3 is TGTGCCAGCAGCTTGGTGGGACAGGTCTACGAGCAGTACTTC.

The chain joins TRBV11-2 to TRBJ2-1; possibly TRBD1 for D (6 bases). The CDR3 consists of 18 residues. CDR1 is SGHAT and CDR2 is FQNNGV in the germline V gene. V lost 0 bases to trimming and J lost 0 bases, with 15 bases between them. The CDR3 is CASSLEWAGAGSYNEQFF. As DNA, the CDR3 is TGTGCCAGCAGCTTAGAATGGGCAGGGGCCGGCTCCTACAATGAGCAGTTCTTC.

The chain is built from TRBV7-8 and TRBJ1-2, with 8 nucleotides matching TRBD1. V shed 5 bases, J shed 0 bases, and the junction held 26 bases outside the gene matches. In germline, CDR1 is SGHVS, CDR2 FQNEAQ. The CDR3 covers 22 residues. CDR3 sequence (DNA): TGTGCCAGCAGCCGATACCGCTTGCTGACAGGGGTTCGCCCCTCGGCTAACTATGGCTACACCTTC. Protein product: CASSRYRLLTGVRPSANYGYTF.

This chain links TRBV21-1 with TRBJ2-5; the table calls TRBD2, which could not be checked here. TRBV21-1 is reported as a pseudogene. The CDR3 contains 15 residues. In nucleotides, the CDR3 is TGTGCCAGCAGCCCCCCCCGTGAGCCCGGGGAGACCCAGTACTTC. Residues: CASSPPREPGETQYF.

The chain carries TRBV5-6 and TRBJ1-1, with 7 positions matching TRBD1. The CDR3 extends over 14 amino acids. The junction had 4 bases not matched to a gene; V was cut back by 2 bases and J by 3 bases. Germline CDR1 reads SGHDT; CDR2 reads YYEEEE. DNA for the CDR3: TGTGCCAGCAGCTTTCTCGACAGGGACACTGAAGCTTTCTTT. It codes for CASSFLDRDTEAFF.

The chain carries TRBV5-6 and TRBJ2-7, with 7 bases aligning to TRBD1. There are 14 residues in the CDR3. Losses at the gene ends were 4 bases for V and 0 bases for J; bases not matched to a gene: 4. Germline CDR1 reads SGHDT; CDR2 reads YYEEEE. The CDR3 is CASSIGGFSYEQYF. CDR3 nucleotide sequence: TGTGCCAGCAGCATAGGGGGCTTCTCCTACGAGCAGTACTTC.

This chain links TRBV6-5 with TRBJ2-1; D is ambiguous. CDR1 and CDR2 (germline): MNHEY, SVGAGI. The CDR3 length is 13 residues. Trimming left V 6 bases short and J 6 bases short, with 12 bases between. CDR3: CASRNEAANEQFF. The CDR3 region has the DNA TGTGCCAGCAGAAACGAGGCGGCCAATGAGCAGTTCTTC.

The rearrangement links TRBV4-1 to TRBJ2-1; TRBD2 agrees at 16 bases. Per germline, CDR1 MGHRA and CDR2 YSYEKL. V lost 4 bases to trimming and J lost 8 bases; unmatched junction nucleotides: 11. The CDR3 runs to 18 residues. The CDR3 DNA is TGCGCCAGCAGCCTCGTCCCGGGACTAGCGGGAGGGCTTCATGAGCAGTTCTTC. Its protein is CASSLVPGLAGGLHEQFF.

The V gene is TRBV6-5, the J gene TRBJ2-7; 15 positions match TRBD2. Germline CDR1 and CDR2: MNHEY and SVGAGI. The CDR3 contains 15 residues. Unmatched junction bases numbered 6, after V lost 6 bases and J lost 6 bases. The CDR3 is CASRRTSGRASEQYF. In DNA, the CDR3 is TGTGCCAGCAGGAGGACTAGCGGGAGGGCGAGCGAGCAGTACTTC.

CDR3 amino acids: CASGTGGKSGNTIYF. Here the CDR3 DNA reads TGTGCTAGTGGTACCGGGGGGAAAAGTGGAAACACCATATATTTT. The V and J genes are TRBV12-5 and TRBJ1-3; weak D call: TRBD1 (5 bases). V was shortened by 5 bases and J by 3 bases, with 14 bases between the two germline ends. Germline CDR1 and CDR2: LGHNT and FRNRAP. The CDR3 loop spans 15 amino acids.